This T cell receptor beta chain was recorded in a study of blood T cell repertoires in COVID-19. Study summary: Acute and convalescent COVID-19 samples came from the United States, Italy and Spain. The analysed material was cDNA or gDNA that came from T cells, B-cell-depleted T cells, or PBMCs.

As processed by the authors: Estimation of nucleated cell counts was performed using reference gene primer amplification. Profiling relied on immunoSEQ multiplex PCR, and the TCRdb table lists in-frame clones only, not all of them. The V and J calls and clone size are taken from that table; D and trimming were inferred from the DNA. Here the sample spans fewer than 110,000 clones, roughly 84% being singletons. This receptor was obtained from a human donor in a cohort sampled during active COVID-19. The sample comprised peripheral blood.

The CDR3, as DNA: TGTGCCAGCAGCTTAGGGGGGACAGGGTTAGATACGCAGTATTTT. Protein: CASSLGGTGLDTQYF. The chain carries TRBV7-6 and TRBJ2-3; 9 bases are shared with TRBD1. V was clipped by 1 base and J by 5 bases; unmatched bases: 4. The CDR3 totals 15 residues. The germline V gene has CDR1 SGHVS and CDR2 FNYEAQ.